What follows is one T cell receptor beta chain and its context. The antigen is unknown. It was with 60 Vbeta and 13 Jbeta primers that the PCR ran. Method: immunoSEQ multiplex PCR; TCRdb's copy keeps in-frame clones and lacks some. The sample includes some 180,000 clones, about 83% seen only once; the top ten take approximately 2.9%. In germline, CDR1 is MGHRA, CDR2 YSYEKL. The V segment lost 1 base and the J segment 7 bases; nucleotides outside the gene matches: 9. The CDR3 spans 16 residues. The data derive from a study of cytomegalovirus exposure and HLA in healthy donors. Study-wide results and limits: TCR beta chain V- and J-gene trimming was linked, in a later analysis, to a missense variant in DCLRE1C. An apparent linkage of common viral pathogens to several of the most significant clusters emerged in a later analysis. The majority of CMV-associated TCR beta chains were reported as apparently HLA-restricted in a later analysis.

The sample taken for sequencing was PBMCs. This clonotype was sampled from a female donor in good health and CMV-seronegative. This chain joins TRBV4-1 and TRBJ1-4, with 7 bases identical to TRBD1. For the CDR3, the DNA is TGCGCCAGCAGCCAAGGGACAGGATCGTTCGGTGAAAAACTGTTTTTT. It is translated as CASSQGTGSFGEKLFF.